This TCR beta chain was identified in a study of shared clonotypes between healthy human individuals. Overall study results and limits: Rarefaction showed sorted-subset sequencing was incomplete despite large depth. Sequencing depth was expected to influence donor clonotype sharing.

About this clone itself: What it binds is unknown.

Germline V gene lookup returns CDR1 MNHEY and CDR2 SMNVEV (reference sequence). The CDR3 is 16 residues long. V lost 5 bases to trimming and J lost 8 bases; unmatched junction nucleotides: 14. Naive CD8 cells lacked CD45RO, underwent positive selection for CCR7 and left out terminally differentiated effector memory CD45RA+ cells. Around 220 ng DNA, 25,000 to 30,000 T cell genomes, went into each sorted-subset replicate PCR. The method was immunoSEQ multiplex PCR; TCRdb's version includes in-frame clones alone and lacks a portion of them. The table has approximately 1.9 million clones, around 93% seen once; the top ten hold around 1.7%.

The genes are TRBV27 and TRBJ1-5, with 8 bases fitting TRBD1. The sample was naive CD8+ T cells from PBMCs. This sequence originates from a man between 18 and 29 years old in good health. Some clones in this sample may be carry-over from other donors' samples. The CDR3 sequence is CASSLRAVDRVEPQHF. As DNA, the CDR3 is TGTGCCAGCAGTCTTAGGGCGGTGGACAGGGTAGAGCCCCAGCATTTT.